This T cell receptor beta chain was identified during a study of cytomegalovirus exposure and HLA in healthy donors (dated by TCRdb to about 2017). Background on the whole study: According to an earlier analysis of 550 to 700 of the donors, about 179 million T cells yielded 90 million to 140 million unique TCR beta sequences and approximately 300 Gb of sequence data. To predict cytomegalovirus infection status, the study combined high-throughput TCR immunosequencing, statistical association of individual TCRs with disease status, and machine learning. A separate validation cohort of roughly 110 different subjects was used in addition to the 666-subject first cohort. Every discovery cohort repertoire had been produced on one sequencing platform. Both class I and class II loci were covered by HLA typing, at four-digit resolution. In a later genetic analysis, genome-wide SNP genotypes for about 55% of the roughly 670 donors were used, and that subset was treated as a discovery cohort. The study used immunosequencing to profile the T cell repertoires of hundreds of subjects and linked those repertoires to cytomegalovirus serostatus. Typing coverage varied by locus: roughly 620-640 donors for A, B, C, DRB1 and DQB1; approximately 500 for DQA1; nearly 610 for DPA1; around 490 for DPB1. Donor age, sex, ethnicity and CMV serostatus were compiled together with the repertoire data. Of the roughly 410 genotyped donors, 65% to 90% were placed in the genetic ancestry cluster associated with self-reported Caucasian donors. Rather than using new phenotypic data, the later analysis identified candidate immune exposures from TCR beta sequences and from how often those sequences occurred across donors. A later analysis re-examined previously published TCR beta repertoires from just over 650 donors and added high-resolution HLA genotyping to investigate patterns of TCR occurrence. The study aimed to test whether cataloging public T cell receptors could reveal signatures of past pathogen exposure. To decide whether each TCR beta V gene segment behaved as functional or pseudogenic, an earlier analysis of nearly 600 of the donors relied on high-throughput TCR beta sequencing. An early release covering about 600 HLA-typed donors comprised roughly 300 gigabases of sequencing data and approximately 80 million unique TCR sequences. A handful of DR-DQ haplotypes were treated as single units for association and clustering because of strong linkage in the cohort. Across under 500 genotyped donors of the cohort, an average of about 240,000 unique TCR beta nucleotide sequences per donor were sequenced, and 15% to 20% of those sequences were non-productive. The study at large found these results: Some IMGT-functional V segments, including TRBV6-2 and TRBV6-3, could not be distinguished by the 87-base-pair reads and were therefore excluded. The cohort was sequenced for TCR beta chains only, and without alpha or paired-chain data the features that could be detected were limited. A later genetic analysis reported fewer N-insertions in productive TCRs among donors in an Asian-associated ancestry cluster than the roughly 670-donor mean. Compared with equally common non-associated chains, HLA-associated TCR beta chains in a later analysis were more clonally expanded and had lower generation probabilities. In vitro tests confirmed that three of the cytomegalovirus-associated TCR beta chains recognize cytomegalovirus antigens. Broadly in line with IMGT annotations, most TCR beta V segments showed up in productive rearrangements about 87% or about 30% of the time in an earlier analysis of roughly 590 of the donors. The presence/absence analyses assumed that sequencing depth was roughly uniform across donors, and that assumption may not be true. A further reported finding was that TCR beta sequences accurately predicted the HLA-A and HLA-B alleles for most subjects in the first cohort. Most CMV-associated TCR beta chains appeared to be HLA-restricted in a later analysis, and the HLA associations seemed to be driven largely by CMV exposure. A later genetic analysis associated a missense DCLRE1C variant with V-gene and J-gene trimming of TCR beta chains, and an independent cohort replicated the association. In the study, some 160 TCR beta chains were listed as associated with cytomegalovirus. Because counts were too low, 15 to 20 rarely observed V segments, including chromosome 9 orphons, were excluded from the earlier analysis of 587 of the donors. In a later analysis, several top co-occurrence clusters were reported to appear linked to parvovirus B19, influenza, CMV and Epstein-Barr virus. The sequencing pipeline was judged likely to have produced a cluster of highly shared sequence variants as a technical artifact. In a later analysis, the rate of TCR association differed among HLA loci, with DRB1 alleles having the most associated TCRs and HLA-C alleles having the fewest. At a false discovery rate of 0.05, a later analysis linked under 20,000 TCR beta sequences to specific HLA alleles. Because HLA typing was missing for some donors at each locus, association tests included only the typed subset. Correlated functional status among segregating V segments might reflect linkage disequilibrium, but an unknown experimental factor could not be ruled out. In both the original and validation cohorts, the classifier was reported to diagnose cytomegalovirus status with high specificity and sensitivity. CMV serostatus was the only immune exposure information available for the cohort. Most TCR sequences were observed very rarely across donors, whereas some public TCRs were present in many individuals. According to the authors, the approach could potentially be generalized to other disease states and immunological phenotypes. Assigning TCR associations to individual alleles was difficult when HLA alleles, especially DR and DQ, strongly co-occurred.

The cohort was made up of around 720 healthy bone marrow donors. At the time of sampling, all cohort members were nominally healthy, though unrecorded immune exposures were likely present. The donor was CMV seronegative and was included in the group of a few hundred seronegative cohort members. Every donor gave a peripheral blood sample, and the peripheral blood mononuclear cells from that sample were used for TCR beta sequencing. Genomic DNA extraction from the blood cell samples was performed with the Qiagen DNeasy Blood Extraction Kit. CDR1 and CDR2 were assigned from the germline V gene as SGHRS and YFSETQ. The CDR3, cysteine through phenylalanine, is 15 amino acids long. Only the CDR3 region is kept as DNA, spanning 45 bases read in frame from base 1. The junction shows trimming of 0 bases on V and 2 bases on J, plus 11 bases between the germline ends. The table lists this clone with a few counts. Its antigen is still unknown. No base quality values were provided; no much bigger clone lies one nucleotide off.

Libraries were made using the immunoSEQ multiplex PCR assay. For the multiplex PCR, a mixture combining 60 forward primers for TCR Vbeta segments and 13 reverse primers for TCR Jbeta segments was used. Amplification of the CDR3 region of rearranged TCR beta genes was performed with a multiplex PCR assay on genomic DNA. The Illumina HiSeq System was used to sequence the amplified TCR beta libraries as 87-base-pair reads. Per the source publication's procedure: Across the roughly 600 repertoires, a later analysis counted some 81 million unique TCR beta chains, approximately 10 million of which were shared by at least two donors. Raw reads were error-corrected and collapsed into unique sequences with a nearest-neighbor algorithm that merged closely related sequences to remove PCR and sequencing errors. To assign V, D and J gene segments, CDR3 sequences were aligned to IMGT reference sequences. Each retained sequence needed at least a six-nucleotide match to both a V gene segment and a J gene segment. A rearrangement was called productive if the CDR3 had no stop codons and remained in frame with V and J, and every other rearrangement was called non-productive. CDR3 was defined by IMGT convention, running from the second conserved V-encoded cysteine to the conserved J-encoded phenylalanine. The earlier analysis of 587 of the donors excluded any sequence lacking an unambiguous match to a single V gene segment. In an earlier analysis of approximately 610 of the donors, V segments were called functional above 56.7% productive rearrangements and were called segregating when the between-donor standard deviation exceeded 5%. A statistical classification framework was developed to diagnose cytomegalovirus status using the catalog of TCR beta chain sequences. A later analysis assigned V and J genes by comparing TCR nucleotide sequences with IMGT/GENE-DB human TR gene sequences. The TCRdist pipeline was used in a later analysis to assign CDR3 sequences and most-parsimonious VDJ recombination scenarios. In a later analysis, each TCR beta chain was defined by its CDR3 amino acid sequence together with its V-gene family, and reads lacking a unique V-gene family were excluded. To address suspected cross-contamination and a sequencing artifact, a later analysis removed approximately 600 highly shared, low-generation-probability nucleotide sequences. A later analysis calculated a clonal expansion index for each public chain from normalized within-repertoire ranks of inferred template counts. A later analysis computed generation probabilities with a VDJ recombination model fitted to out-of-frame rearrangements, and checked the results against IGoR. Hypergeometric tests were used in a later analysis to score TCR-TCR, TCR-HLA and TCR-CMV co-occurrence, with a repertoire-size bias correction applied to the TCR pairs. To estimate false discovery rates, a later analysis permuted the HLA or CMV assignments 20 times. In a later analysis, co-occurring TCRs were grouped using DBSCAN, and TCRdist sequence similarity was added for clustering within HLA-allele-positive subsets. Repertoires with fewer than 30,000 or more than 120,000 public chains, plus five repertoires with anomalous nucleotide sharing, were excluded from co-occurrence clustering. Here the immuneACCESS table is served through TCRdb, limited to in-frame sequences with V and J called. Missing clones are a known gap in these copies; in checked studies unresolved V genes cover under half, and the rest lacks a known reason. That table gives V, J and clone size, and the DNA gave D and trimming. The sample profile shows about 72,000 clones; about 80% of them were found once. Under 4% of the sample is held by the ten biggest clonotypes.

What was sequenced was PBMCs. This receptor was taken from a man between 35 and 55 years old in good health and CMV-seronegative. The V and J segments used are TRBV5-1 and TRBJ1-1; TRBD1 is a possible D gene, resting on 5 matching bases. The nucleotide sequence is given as TGCGCCAGCAGCTTGGGAACAGGAATCAACACTGAAGCTTTCTTT. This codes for CASSLGTGINTEAFF.